The 15 T cell receptor beta chains in this list originate from one sample, sequenced in a study of cytomegalovirus exposure and HLA in healthy donors. Researchers ran the PCR with 60 Vbeta and 13 Jbeta primers. Assay: immunoSEQ multiplex PCR; the TCRdb copy retains only in-frame clones and omits some. Of about 140,000 clones listed, roughly 79% are singletons. Specimen: PBMCs. The receptors stem from a man aged 25 to 45 in good health and CMV-seropositive.

The genes are TRBV18 and TRBJ1-1, with 9 bases matching TRBD1. The germline CDR1 and CDR2 sequences are KGHSH and LQKENI. This CDR3 is built from 14 residues. Trimming removed 2 bases from V and 4 bases from J; junction bases left unmatched: 2. CDR3: CASSPMDRGTEAFF. The CDR3 bases are TGTGCCAGCTCACCAATGGACAGGGGCACTGAAGCTTTCTTT.

The chain has TRBV7-9 and TRBJ2-1; D gene uncertain. Trimming took 0 bases from V and 8 from J, leaving 8 bases between them. CDR1 is SEHNR and CDR2 is FQNEAQ in the germline V gene (reference sequence). This CDR3 is built from 13 residues. Here the CDR3 DNA reads TGTGCCAGCAGCTTAGCGGTAGAGCATGAGCAGTTCTTC. This gives the protein CASSLAVEHEQFF. Full variable domain (rest looked up from reference TRBV7-9 and TRBJ2-1): DTGVSQNPRHKITKRGQNVTFRCDPISEHNRLYWYRQTLGQGPEFLTYFQNEAQLEKSRLLSDRFSAERPKGSFSTLEIQRTEQGDSAMYLCASSLAVEHEQFFGPGTRLTVL.

The CDR3 region is CAWSGGQAYGGYTF. CDR3 sequence (DNA): TGTGCCTGGAGTGGGGGACAGGCCTACGGTGGCTACACCTTC. The J gene is TRBJ1-2, the V gene TRBV30; 8 bases map to TRBD1. The CDR3 contains 14 residues. Germline V gene lookup returns CDR1 GTSNPN and CDR2 SVGIG (reference sequence). Losses at the gene ends were 1 base for V and 7 bases for J; bases not matched to a gene: 8.

This clone was counted once. The V and J genes are TRBV7-2 and TRBJ2-1; 9 bases are a match to TRBD2. The ends lost 1 base at V and 9 bases at J; junction bases unmatched: 7. The germline V gene has CDR1 SGHTA and CDR2 FQGNSA. This CDR3 has 15 amino acids. The CDR3 here is CASSLVAGGRGEQFF. CDR3 sequence (DNA): TGTGCCAGCAGCTTAGTGGCGGGGGGGCGGGGTGAGCAGTTCTTC.

This chain connects TRBV19 to TRBJ2-3, with 8 bases lining up with TRBD2. Germline CDR1 and CDR2: LNHDA and SQIVND (reference sequence). This CDR3 is built from 15 residues. The V segment lost 5 bases and the J segment 2 bases; nucleotides outside the gene matches: 6. The CDR3 DNA reads TGTGCCAGTAGTGTTAGCGGGATTAACACAGATACGCAGTATTTT. Translated, it gives CASSVSGINTDTQYF.

This clone was seen ten or more times. The chain carries TRBV5-4 and TRBJ2-1; 9 bases map to TRBD1. The CDR3 totals 16 residues. V gave up 4 bases and J gave up 2 bases; unmatched junction bases: 7. The germline CDR1 and CDR2 sequences are SGHNT and YYREEE (reference sequence). CDR3 sequence (DNA): TGTGCCAGCAGCGTTACCGGGACAGGGACCTACAATGAGCAGTTCTTC. It encodes CASSVTGTGTYNEQFF.

A single count supports this clone. The V and J genes are TRBV10-2 and TRBJ2-3; possibly TRBD1 for D (5 bases). Per germline, CDR1 WSHSY and CDR2 SAAADI. V lost 4 bases, J lost 1 base, and 9 bases lay in between. The length of the CDR3 is 14 residues. The CDR3 DNA reads as TGCGCCAGCAGTGTATCAGGGCGCACAGATACGCAGTATTTT. This gives the protein CASSVSGRTDTQYF.

The sample holds one count of this clone. This chain uses TRBV19 with TRBJ2-3; 9 nucleotides align to TRBD2. This CDR3 contains 17 residues. Losses at the gene ends were 0 bases for V and 4 bases for J; bases not matched to a gene: 8. Germline V gene data show CDR1 as LNHDA and CDR2 as SQIVND (reference sequence). The CDR3 region has the DNA TGTGCCAGTAGTATAGAACTTAGCGGGAGTTTCGCAGATACGCAGTATTTT. Translated, it gives CASSIELSGSFADTQYF.

The chain combines TRBV7-3 with TRBJ2-1, with 8 bases identical to TRBD1. V dropped 5 bases and J dropped 6; count of bases not matched to a gene: 9. Per the germline V gene, CDR1 is SGHTA and CDR2 is FQGTGA. The CDR3 has 15 residues. The chain's CDR3 is CASSPGQVTLNEQFF. The CDR3 DNA is TGTGCCAGCAGCCCGGGACAGGTGACTCTCAATGAGCAGTTCTTC.

J is TRBJ2-3 and V is TRBV19; D perhaps matches TRBD1 (6 bases). Germline V CDR1 and CDR2: LNHDA, SQIVND (reference sequence). Trimming stripped 5 bases from V and 3 bases from J, with 12 bases between. This CDR3 spans 14 amino acids. The CDR3 protein is CASSPYRVTDTQYF. In DNA, the CDR3 is TGTGCCAGTAGTCCCTACAGGGTGACAGATACGCAGTATTTT.

This clone was seen once. The CDR3 nucleotides read TGTGCCAGCAGCTTATTCGCGGGTACGAACACCGGGGAGCTGTTTTTT. Translated: CASSLFAGTNTGELFF. The chain uses TRBV7-3 and TRBJ2-2, with D maybe TRBD2 (5 bases). This CDR3 is 16 amino acids long. V lost 2 bases to trimming and J lost 0 bases, with 10 bases between them. Germline V gene lookup returns CDR1 SGHTA and CDR2 FQGTGA.

The chain employs TRBV27 and TRBJ2-3; 9 bases are shared with TRBD1. The trim removed 0 bases at V and 2 bases at J, leaving 6 bases unmatched. CDR3 length: 17 residues. From germline, CDR1 is MNHEY and CDR2 SMNVEV (reference sequence). This CDR3 is CASSLSGTGINTDTQYF. In DNA, the CDR3 is TGTGCCAGCAGTTTATCGGGGACAGGGATCAACACAGATACGCAGTATTTT.

The V gene is TRBV2, the J gene TRBJ2-7; 7 bases match TRBD2. The V gene's germline CDR1 is SNHLY and CDR2 FYNNEI. This CDR3 has 16 residues. Trimming cost V 0 bases and J 3 bases; bases outside gene matches: 8. The chain's CDR3 is CASSEALRTRFYEQYF. CDR3 nucleotide sequence: TGTGCCAGCAGTGAAGCGCTTAGGACTAGGTTCTACGAGCAGTACTTC.

V is TRBV7-6 and J is TRBJ2-7; TRBD2 matches 10 bases. Germline-derived CDR1 and CDR2 are SGHVS and FNYEAQ. This CDR3 has 15 residues. Trimming cost V 1 base and J 1 base; bases outside gene matches: 1. The CDR3 is CASSLGSGGSYEQYF. The CDR3 bases are TGTGCCAGCAGCTTAGGTAGCGGGGGGTCCTACGAGCAGTACTTC.

The sample holds one count of this clone. This chain uses TRBV27 with TRBJ1-4; 10 bases are a match to TRBD1. The trim removed 2 bases at V and 7 bases at J, leaving 1 base unmatched. The CDR3 is 14 amino acids. The germline V gene has CDR1 MNHEY and CDR2 SMNVEV (reference sequence). CDR3: CASSLGQGGEKLFF. The CDR3 DNA sequence: TGTGCCAGCAGTTTAGGACAGGGGGGTGAAAAACTGTTTTTT.